This TCR beta chain was observed in a study of a mutant IDH1 vaccine in newly diagnosed glioma. About the research overall: Treated patients comprised around 60% males and around 40% females, mean age 40.4 years.

Time point denoted: baseline, week 1 (first vaccination visit). Treatment in this sample: pre-vaccination baseline after standard-of-care therapy. The donors' diagnosis was new WHO grade 3 or 4 astrocytoma that was IDH1-mutant and ATRX-lost. Here immunoSEQ multiplex PCR was the method, and the copy in TCRdb shows in-frame clones only, minus some. The data hold fewer than 100,000 clones, with approximately 90% observed a single time. CDR3 length equals 14 residues. The V and J ends lost 5 bases and 6 bases, in that order; junction bases with no gene match: 5. Germline CDR1 is LNHDA and CDR2 is SQIVND (reference sequence).

The chain links TRBV19 to TRBJ2-3; TRBD2 matches at 10 bases. The sample consisted of PBMCs, taken from a glioma patient treated with radiotherapy, temozolomide or both. The origin of this receptor is a woman between 45 and 65 years old with glioma. The CDR3 sequence: CASSWLAGDDTQYF. In nucleotides, the CDR3 is TGTGCCAGTAGTTGGCTAGCGGGAGATGATACGCAGTATTTT.